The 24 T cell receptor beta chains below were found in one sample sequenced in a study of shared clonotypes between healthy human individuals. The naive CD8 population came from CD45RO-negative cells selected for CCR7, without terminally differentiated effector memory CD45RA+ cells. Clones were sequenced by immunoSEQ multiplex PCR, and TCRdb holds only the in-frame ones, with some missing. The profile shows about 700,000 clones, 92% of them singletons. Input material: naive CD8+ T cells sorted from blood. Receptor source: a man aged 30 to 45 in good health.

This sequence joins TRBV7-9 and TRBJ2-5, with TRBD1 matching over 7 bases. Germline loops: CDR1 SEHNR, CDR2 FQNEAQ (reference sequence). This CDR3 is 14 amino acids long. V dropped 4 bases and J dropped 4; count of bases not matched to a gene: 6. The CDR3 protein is CASSSQGIRETQYF. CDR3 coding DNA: TGTGCCAGCAGCTCACAGGGGATCCGAGAGACCCAGTACTTC.

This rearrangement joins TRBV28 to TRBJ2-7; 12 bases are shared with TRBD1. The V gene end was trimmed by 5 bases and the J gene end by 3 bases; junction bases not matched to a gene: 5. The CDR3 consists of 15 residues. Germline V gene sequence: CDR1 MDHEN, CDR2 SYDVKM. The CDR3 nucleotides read TGTGCCAGCAGTACAGGGACAGGGGGCTTCTACGAGCAGTACTTC. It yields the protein CASSTGTGGFYEQYF.

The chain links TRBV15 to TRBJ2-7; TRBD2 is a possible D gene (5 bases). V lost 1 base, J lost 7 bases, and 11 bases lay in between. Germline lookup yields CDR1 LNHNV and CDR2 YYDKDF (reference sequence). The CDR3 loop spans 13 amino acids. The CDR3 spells CATSRAPGGEQYF. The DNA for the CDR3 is TGTGCCACCAGCAGAGCCCCAGGAGGAGAGCAGTACTTC.

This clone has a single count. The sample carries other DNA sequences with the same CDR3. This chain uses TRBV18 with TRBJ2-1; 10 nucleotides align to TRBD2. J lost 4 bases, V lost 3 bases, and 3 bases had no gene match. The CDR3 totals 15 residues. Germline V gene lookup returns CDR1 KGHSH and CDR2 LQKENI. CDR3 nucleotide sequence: TGTGCCAGCTCACCGGGGACTAGCGCGTACAATGAGCAGTTCTTC. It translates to CASSPGTSAYNEQFF.

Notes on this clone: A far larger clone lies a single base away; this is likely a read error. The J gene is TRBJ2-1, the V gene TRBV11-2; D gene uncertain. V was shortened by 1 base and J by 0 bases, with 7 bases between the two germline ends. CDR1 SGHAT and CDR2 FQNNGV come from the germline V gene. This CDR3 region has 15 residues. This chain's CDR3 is CASSLGPSSYNEQFF. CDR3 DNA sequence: TGTGCCAGCAGCTTAGGGCCAAGCTCCTACAATGAGCAGTTCTTC.

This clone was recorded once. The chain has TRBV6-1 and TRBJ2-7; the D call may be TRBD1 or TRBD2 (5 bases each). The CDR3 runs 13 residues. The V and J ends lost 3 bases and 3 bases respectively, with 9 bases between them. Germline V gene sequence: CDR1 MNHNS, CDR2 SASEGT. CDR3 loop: CASSEGDLYEQYF. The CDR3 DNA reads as TGTGCCAGCAGTGAGGGGGACCTCTACGAGCAGTACTTC.

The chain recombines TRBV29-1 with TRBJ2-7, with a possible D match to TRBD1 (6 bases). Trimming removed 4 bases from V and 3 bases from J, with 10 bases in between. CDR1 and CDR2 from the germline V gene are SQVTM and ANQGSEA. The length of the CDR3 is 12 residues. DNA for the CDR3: TGCAGCGTTGGGGGGCGGAACTACGAGCAGTACTTC. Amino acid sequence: CSVGGRNYEQYF.

CDR3 in DNA: TGTGCCAGCAGCGAAGGCCTAGCGGGTTTAGAGACCCAGTACTTC. This translates into CASSEGLAGLETQYF. The J gene is TRBJ2-5, the V gene TRBV4-2, with 8 positions matching TRBD2. CDR1 and CDR2 (germline): LGHNA, YNFKEQ. The CDR3 spans 15 residues. With 5 bases clipped from V and 4 bases from J, the junction kept 9 bases outside the gene matches.

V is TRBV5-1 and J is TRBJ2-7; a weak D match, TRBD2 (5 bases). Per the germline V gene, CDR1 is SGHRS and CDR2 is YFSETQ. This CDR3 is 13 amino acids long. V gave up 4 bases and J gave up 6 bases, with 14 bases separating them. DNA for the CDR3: TGCGCCAGCAGCCCGCCGAGGGTGAGCGAGCAGTACTTC. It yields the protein CASSPPRVSEQYF.

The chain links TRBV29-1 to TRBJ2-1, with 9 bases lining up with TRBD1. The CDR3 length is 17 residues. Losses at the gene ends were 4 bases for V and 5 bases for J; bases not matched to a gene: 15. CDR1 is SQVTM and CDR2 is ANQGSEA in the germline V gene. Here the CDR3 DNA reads TGCAGCGTTGTGGCCAGCCCTTGGGACAGGGCTGACAATGAGCAGTTCTTC. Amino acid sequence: CSVVASPWDRADNEQFF.

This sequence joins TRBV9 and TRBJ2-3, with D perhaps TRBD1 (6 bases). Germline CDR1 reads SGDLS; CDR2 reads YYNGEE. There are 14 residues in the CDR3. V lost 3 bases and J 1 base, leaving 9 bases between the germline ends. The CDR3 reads CASSENRGTDTQYF. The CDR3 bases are TGTGCCAGCAGCGAAAACAGGGGCACAGATACGCAGTATTTT.

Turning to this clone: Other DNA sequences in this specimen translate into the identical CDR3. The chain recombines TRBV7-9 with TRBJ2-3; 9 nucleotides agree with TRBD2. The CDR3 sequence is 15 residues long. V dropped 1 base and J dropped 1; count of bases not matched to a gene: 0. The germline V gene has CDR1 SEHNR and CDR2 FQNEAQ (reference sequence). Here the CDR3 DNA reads TGTGCCAGCAGCTTAGAGCGGGAGGGCACAGATACGCAGTATTTT. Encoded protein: CASSLEREGTDTQYF.

The CDR3 region is CASSQRTSGAYEQYF. The CDR3 DNA reads as TGTGCCAGCAGCCAAAGGACTAGCGGTGCCTACGAGCAGTACTTC. This chain joins TRBV13 and TRBJ2-7; 10 nucleotides align to TRBD2. Trimming removed 5 bases from V and 2 bases from J; junction bases left unmatched: 6. This CDR3 has 15 amino acids. Germline CDR1 reads PRHDT; CDR2 reads FYEKMQ (reference sequence).

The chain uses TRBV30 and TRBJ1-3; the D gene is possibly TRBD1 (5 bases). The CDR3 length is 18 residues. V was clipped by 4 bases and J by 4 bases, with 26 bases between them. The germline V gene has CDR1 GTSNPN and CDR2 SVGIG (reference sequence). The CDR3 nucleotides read TGTGCCTGGAAATATAAGGCTATGCTTTCCAGGGAGGGAAACACCATATATTTT. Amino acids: CAWKYKAMLSREGNTIYF. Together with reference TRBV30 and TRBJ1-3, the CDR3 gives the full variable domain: SQTIHQWPATLVQPVGSPLSLECTVEGTSNPNLYWYRQAAGRGLQLLFYSVGIGQISSEVPQNLSASRPQDRQFILSSKKLLLSDSGFYLCAWKYKAMLSREGNTIYFGEGSWLTVV.

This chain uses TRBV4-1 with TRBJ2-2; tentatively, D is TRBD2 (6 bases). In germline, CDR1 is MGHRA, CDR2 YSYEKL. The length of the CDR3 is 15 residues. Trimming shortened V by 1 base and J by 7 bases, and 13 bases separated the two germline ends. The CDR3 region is CASSQVQGSGGELFF. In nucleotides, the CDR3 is TGCGCCAGCAGCCAAGTTCAGGGTAGCGGCGGGGAGCTGTTTTTT.

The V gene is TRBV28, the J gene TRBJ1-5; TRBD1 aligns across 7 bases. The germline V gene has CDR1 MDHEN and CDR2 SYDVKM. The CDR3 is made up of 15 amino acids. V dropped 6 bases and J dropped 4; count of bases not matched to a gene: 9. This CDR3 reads CASSPRQGKNQPQHF. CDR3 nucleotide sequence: TGTGCCAGCAGCCCCCGACAGGGTAAAAATCAGCCCCAGCATTTT.

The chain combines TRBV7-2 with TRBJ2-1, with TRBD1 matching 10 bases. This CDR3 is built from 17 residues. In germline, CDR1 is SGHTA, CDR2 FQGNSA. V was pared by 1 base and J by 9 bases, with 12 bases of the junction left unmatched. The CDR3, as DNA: TGTGCCAGCAGCTTAGTAGAGGGACAGGGGATTTGGACTGAGCAGTTCTTC. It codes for CASSLVEGQGIWTEQFF.

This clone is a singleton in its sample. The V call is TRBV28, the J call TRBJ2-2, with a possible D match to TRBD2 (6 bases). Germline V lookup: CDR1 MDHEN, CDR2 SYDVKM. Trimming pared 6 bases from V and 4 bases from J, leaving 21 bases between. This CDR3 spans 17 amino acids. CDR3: CASRVTPGVSPTGELFF. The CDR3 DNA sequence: TGTGCCAGCAGAGTTACCCCGGGAGTTTCGCCCACCGGGGAGCTGTTTTTT. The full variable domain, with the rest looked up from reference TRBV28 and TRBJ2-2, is DVKVTQSSRYLVKRTGEKVFLECVQDMDHENMFWYRQDPGLGLRLIYFSYDVKMKEKGDIPEGYSVSREKKERFSLILESASTNQTSMYLCASRVTPGVSPTGELFFGEGSRLTVL.

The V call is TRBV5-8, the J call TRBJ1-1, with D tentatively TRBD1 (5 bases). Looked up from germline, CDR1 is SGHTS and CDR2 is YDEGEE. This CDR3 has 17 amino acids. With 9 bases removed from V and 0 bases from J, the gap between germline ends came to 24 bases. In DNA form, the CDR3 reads TGTGCCACCCCACGGCAGGACATCTCCATTCTGAACACTGAAGCTTTCTTT. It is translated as CATPRQDISILNTEAFF.

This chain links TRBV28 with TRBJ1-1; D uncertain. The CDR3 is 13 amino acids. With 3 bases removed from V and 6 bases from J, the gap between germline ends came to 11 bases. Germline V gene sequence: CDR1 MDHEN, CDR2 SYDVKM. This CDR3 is CASSFQVGAEAFF. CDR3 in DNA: TGTGCCAGCAGTTTTCAGGTGGGAGCTGAAGCTTTCTTT.

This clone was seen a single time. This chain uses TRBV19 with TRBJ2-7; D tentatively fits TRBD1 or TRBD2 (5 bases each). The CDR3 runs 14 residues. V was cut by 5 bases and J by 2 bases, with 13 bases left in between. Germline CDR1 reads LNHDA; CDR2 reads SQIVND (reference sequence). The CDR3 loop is CASSVPEGPYEQYF. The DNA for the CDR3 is TGTGCCAGTAGTGTCCCCGAGGGACCCTACGAGCAGTACTTC.

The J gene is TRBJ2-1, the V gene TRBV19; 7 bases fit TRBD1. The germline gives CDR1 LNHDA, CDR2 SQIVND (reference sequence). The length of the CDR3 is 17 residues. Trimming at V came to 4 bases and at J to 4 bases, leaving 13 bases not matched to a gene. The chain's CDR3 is CASSTFRTGQIYNEQFF. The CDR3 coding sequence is TGTGCCAGTAGTACCTTTAGGACGGGACAGATATACAATGAGCAGTTCTTC.

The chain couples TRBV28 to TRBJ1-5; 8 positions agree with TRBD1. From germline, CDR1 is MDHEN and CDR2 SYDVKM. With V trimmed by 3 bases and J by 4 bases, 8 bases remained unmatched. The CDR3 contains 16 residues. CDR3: CASSFRAGQENQPQHF. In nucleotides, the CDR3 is TGTGCCAGCAGTTTTCGGGCGGGACAGGAGAATCAGCCCCAGCATTTT.

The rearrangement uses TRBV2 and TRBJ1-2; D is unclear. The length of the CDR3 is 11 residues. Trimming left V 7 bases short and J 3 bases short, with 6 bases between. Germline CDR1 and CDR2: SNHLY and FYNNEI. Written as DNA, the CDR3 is TGTGCCAGCATGGGAGACTATGGCTACACCTTC. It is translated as CASMGDYGYTF.